This T cell receptor beta chain comes out of a study of preoperative IRX-2 immunotherapy in early breast cancer (dated by TCRdb to between 2018 and 2020). Turning to this clone: The antigen this receptor binds is unknown. The sample holds no much larger clone one base away, and base qualities are not on file.

The CDR3, cysteine through phenylalanine, is 15 amino acids long. The entry retains the CDR3 DNA only, 45 bases that are in frame from base 1. Ends trimmed: V by 5 bases, J by 3 bases; bases unmatched to a gene: 5. For CDR1 and CDR2, the germline V gene (reference sequence) lists LNHDA and SQIVND. To prepare the library, the immunoSEQ multiplex PCR assay was applied. Sourced from immuneACCESS, this table was stored by TCRdb with only in-frame sequences that have V and J called. A share of the clones is absent; for the studies checked, an unresolved V gene accounts for under half, and the remainder has no known explanation. The sample table holds around 25,000 clones, of which about 95% were seen once. Of the sample, about 17% falls within the top ten clones. In light of the paper, this sample's treatment or condition label describes: preoperative locoregional IRX-2 cytokine immunotherapy. The samples were obtained from a phase Ib study that tested preoperative, locoregional IRX-2 cytokine immunotherapy designed to prime immune responses. Before surgery, IRX-2 was given to the donors, who were patients with early-stage breast cancer.

The sequencing here drew on tumor tissue, taken after IRX-2 immunotherapy. The receptor comes from a human donor with breast cancer. The chain uses TRBV19 and TRBJ2-3, with TRBD1 matching 10 junction bases. The bases read TGTGCCAGTAGTTCGACAGGGGGCAAAACAGATACGCAGTATTTT. It translates as CASSSTGGKTDTQYF.